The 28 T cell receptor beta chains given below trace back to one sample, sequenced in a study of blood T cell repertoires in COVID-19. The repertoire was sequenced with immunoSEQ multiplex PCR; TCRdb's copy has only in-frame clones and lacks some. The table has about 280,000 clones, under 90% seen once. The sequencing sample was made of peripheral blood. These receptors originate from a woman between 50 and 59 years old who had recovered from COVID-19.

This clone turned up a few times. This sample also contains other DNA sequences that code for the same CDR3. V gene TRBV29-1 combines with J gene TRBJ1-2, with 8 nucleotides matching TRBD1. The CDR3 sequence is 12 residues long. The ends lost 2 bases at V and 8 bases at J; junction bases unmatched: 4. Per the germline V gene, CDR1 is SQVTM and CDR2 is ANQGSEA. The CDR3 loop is CSVESGGPGYTF. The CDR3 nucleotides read TGCAGCGTTGAATCAGGGGGCCCGGGCTACACCTTC.

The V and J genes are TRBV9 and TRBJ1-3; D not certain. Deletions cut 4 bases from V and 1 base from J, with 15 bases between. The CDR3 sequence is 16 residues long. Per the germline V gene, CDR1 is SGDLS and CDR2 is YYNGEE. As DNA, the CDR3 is TGTGCCAGCAGCCCCCGACACCCGCAATCTGGAAACACCATATATTTT. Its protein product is CASSPRHPQSGNTIYF. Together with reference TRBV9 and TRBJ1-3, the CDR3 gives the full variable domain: DSGVTQTPKHLITATGQRVTLRCSPRSGDLSVYWYQQSLDQGLQFLIQYYNGEERAKGNILERFSAQQFPDLHSELNLSSLELGDSALYFCASSPRHPQSGNTIYFGEGSWLTVV.

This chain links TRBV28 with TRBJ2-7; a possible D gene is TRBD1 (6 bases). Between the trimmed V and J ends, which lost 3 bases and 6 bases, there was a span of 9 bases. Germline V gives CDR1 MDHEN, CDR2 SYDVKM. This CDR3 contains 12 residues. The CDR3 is CASSFQGLEQYF. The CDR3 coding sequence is TGTGCCAGCAGTTTCCAGGGGCTCGAGCAGTACTTC.

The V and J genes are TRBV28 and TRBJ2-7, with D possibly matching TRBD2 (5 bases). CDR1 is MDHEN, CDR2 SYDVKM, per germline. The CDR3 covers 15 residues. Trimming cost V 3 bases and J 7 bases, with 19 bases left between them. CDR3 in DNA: TGTGCCAGCAGTTTTTTGGGCCGTAATAGCGCGGAGCAGTACTTC. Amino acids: CASSFLGRNSAEQYF.

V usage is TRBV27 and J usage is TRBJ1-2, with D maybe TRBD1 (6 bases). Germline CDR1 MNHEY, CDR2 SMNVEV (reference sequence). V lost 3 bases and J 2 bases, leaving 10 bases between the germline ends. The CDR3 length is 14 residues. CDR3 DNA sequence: TGTGCCAGCAGTTTCGCAGGGGCCAACTATGGCTACACCTTC. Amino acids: CASSFAGANYGYTF.

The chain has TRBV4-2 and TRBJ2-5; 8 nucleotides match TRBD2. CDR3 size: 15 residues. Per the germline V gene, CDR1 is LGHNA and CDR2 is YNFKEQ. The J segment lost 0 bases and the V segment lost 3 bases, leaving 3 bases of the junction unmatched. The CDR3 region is CASSQGGGNQETQYF. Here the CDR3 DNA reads TGTGCCAGCAGCCAGGGCGGGGGGAACCAAGAGACCCAGTACTTC.

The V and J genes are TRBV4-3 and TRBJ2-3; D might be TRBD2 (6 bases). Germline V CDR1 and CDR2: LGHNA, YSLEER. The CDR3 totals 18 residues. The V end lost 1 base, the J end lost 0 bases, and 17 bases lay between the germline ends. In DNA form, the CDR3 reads TGCGCCAGCAGCCAAGTAGTTATGATGGGGACTAGCACAGATACGCAGTATTTT. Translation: CASSQVVMMGTSTDTQYF.

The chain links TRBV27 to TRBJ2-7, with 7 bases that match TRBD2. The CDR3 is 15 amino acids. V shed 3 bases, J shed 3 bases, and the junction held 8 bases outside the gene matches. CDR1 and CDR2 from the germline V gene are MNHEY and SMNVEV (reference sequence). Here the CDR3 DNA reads TGTGCCAGCAGTTTTCGGGGGGAATCTTTCTACGAGCAGTACTTC. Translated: CASSFRGESFYEQYF.

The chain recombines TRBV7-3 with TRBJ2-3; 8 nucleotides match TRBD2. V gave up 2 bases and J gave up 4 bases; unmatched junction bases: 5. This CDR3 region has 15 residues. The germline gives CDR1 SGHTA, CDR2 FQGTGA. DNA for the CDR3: TGTGCCAGCAGCTTACCCACTAGCGGATCAGATACGCAGTATTTT. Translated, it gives CASSLPTSGSDTQYF.

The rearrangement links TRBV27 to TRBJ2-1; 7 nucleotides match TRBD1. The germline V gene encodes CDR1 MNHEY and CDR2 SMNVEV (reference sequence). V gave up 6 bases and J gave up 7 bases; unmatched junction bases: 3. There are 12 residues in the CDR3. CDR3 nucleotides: TGTGCCAGCAGGATACAGGGGAATGAGCAGTTCTTC. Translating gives CASRIQGNEQFF.

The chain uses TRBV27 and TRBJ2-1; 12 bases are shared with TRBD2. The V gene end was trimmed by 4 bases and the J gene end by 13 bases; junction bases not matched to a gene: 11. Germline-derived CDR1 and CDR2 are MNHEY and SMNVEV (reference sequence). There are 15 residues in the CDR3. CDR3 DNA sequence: TGTGCCAGCAGTTATCTGCTAGCGGGAGGGAGCAACCAGTTCTTC. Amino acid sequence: CASSYLLAGGSNQFF.

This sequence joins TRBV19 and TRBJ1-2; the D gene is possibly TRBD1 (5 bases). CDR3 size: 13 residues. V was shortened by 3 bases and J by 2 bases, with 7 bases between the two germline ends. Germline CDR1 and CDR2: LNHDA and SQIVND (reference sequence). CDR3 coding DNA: TGTGCCAGTAGTATGGAGGGGAACTATGGCTACACCTTC. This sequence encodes CASSMEGNYGYTF.

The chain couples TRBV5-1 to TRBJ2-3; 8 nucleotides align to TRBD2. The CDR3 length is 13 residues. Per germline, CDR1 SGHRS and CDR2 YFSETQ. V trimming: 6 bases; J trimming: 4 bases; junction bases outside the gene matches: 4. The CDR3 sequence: CASTRGEADTQYF. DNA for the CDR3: TGCGCCAGCACGCGGGGGGAGGCAGATACGCAGTATTTT.

The CDR3 reads CASSVSLAGDTQYF. The CDR3 bases are TGTGCCAGCAGTGTGAGTCTAGCGGGGGATACGCAGTATTTT. The chain recombines TRBV2 with TRBJ2-3, with TRBD2 identical over 9 bases. This CDR3 comprises 14 residues. Losses at the gene ends were 4 bases for V and 6 bases for J; bases not matched to a gene: 5. Germline V CDR1 and CDR2: SNHLY, FYNNEI. The full variable domain, completed using reference TRBV2 and TRBJ2-3, is EPEVTQTPSHQVTQMGQEVILRCVPISNHLYFYWYRQILGQKVEFLVSFYNNEISEKSEIFDDQFSVERPDGSNFTLKIRSTKLEDSAMYFCASSVSLAGDTQYFGPGTRLTVL.

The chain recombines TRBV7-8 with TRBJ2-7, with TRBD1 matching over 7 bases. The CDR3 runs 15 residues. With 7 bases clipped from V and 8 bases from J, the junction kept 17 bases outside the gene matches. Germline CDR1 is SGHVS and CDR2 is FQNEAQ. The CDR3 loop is CASIPGTEFAVQQYF. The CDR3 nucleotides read TGTGCCAGCATCCCCGGGACAGAGTTTGCCGTCCAGCAGTACTTC.

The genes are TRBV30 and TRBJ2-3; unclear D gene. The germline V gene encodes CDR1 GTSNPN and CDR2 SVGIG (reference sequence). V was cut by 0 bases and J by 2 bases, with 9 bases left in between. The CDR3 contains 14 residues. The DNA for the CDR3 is TGTGCCTGGAGTGTAGCCCTAACCACAGATACGCAGTATTTT. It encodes CAWSVALTTDTQYF.

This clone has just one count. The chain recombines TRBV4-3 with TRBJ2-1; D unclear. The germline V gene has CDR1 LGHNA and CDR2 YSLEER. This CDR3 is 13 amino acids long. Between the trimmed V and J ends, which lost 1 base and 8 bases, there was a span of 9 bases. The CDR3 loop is CASSQVQNHEQFF. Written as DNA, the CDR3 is TGCGCCAGCAGCCAAGTCCAGAACCATGAGCAGTTCTTC.

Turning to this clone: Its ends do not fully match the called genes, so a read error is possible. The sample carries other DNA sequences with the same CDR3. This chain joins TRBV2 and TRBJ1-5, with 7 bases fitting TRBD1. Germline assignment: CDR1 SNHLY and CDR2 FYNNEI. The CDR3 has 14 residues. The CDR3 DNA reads TGTGCTAGCACCCAAACAGGGGGCAATCAGCCCCAGCATTTT. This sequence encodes CASTQTGGNQPQHF.

In nucleotides, the CDR3 is TGTGCCAGCAGCCAAGTTAACCGCGACAATGAGCAGTTCTTC. It yields the protein CASSQVNRDNEQFF. The J gene is TRBJ2-1, the V gene TRBV3-1 (or the pseudogene TRBV3-2); D unresolved. CDR1 and CDR2 from the germline V gene are LGHDT and YNNKEL (reference sequence). The germline V and J ends were trimmed by 1 base and 5 bases, with 9 bases remaining between them. The CDR3 has 14 residues.

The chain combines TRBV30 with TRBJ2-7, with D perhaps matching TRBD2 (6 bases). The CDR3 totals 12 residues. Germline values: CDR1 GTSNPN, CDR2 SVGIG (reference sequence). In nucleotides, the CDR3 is TGTGCTCTTCTCGGAGGGCCGTGGGAGCAGTACTTC. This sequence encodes CALLGGPWEQYF. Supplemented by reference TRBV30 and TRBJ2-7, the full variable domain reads SQTIHQWPATLVQPVGSPLSLECTVEGTSNPNLYWYRQAAGRGLQLLFYSVGIGQISSEVPQNLSASRPQDRQFILSSKKLLLSDSGFYLCALLGGPWEQYFGPGTRLTVT.

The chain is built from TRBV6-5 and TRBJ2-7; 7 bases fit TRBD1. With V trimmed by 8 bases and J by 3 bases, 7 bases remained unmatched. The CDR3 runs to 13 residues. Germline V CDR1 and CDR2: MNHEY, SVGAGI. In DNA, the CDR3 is TGTGCCAGCGGAAGACAGGGCCTCTACGAGCAGTACTTC. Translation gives CASGRQGLYEQYF.

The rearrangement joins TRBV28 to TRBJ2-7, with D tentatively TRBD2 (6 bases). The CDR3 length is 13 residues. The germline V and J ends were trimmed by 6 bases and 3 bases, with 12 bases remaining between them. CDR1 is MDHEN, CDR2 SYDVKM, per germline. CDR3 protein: CASRKAGLYEQYF. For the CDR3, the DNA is TGTGCCAGCAGGAAGGCGGGGCTCTACGAGCAGTACTTC.

CDR3 bases: TGTGCCAGCAGCACTAGCGGGAGGGGACGCAATGAGCAGTTCTTC. Translating gives CASSTSGRGRNEQFF. The genes are TRBV28 and TRBJ2-1, with 13 bases matching TRBD2. Germline V gene data show CDR1 as MDHEN and CDR2 as SYDVKM. With V trimmed by 6 bases and J by 6 bases, 5 bases remained unmatched. The CDR3 loop spans 15 amino acids.

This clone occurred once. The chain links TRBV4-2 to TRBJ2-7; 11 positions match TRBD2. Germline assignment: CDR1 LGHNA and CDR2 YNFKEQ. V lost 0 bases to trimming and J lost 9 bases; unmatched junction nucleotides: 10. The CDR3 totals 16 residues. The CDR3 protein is CASSQESPTSGSRQYF. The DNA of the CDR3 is TGTGCCAGCAGCCAAGAGTCTCCCACTAGCGGGAGTAGGCAGTACTTC.

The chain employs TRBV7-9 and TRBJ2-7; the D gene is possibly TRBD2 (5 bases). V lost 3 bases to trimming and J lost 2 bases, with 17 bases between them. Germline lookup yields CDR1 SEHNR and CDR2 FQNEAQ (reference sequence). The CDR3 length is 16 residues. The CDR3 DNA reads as TGTGCCAGCAGCTTCGGAGGATCCTTGGGCCCCTACGAGCAGTACTTC. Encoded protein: CASSFGGSLGPYEQYF.

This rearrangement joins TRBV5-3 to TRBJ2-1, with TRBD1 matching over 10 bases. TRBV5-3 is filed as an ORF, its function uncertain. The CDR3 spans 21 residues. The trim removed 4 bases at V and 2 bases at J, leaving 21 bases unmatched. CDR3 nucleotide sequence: TGTGCCAGAAGCAAGGAGGCCGGACAGGGGGAACTAGAACCTACCTACAATGAGCAGTTCTTC. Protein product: CARSKEAGQGELEPTYNEQFF.

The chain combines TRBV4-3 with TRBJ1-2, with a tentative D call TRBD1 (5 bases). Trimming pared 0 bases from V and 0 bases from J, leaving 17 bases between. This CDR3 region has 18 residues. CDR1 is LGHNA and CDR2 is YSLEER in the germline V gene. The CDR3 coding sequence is TGCGCCAGCAGCCAAGATTCAGGGTCCCGTCAAGCTAACTATGGCTACACCTTC. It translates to CASSQDSGSRQANYGYTF.

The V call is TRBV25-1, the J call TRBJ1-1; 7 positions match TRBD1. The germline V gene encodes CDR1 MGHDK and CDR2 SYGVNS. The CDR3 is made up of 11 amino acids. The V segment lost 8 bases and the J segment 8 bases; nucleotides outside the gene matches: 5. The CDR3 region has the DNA TGTGCCAGCGGGCGAGGGGGCGAAGCTTTCTTT. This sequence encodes CASGRGGEAFF.